This TCR beta chain was captured by sequencing in a study of T cell repertoires in cytomegalovirus infection. The wider study: Use of recently identified HLA-C-restricted and well-studied HLA-B-restricted CMV epitopes was part of the study. CMV infection together with matching HLA type was indicated by public TCR beta signatures.

TCRdb ran MiXCR on the reads and lists one entry per CDR3 protein. The sample lists some 500,000 distinct CDR3 sequences, approximately 40% occurring once. About this clonotype itself: What it binds is unknown.

Study findings and constraints: Carriers of CMV and the relevant HLA type were discriminated by public TCR beta frequency.

The sequence was collected from a human donor in good health (CMV status not recorded). Some clones in this sample may be carry-over from other donors' samples. The source material was cultured PBMCs, sampled from culture after CMV antigen stimulation.

The CDR3 loop reads CASSSSGPRPQHF. As DNA, the CDR3 is TGTGCCAGCAGCTCGTCAGGCCCGAGGCCCCAGCATTTT. The J gene is TRBJ1-5, the V gene TRBV7-8; D is uncertain. Germline CDR1 is SGHVS and CDR2 is FQNEAQ. The ends were cut back, 4 bases at V and 9 bases at J, with 13 bases in the middle. The CDR3 loop spans 13 amino acids.